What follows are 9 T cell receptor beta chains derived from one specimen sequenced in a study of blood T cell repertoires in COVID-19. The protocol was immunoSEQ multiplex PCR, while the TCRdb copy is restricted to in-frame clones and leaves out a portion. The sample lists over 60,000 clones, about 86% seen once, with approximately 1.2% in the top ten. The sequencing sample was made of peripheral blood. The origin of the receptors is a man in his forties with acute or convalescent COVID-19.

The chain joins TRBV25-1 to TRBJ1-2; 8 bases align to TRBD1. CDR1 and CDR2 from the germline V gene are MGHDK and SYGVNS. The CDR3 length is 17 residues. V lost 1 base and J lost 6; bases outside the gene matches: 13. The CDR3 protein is CASSEWGRGRPGDGYTF. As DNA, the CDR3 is TGTGCCAGCAGTGAATGGGGCAGGGGGCGGCCAGGAGATGGCTACACCTTC.

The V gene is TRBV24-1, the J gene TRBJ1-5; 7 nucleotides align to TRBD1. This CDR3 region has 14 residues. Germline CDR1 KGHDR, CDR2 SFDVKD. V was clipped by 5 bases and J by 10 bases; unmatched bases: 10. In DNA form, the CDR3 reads TGTGCCACCAGTGCGTCCCAGGGGGTCCTTCCCCAGCATTTT. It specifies CATSASQGVLPQHF.

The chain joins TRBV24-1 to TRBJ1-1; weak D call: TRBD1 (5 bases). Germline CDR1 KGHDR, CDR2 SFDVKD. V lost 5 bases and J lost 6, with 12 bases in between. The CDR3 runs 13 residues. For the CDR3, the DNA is TGTGCCACCAGTGGCCGGCAGGGTTCTGAAGCTTTCTTT. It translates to CATSGRQGSEAFF.

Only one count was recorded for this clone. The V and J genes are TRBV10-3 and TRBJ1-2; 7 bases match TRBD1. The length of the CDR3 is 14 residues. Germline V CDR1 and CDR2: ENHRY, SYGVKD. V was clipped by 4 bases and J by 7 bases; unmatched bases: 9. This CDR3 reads CAISVEDRAGGYTF. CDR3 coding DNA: TGTGCCATCAGTGTCGAAGACAGGGCGGGTGGCTACACCTTC.

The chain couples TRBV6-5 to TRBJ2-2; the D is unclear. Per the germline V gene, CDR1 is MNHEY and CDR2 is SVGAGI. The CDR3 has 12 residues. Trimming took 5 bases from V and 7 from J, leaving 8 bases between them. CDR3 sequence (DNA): TGTGCCAGCAGTCTCCGTTACGGGGAGCTGTTTTTT. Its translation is CASSLRYGELFF.

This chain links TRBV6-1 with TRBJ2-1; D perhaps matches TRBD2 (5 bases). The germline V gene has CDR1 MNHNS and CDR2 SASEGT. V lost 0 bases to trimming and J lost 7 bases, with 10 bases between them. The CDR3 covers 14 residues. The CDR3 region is CASSEAFRGNEQFF. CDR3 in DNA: TGTGCCAGCAGTGAAGCATTTCGGGGAAATGAGCAGTTCTTC.

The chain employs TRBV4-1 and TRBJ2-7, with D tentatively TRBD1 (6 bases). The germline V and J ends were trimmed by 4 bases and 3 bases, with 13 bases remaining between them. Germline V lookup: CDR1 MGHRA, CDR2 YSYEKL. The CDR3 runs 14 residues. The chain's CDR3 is CASSRPGQSYEQYF. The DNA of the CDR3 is TGCGCCAGCAGCCGCCCGGGACAAAGCTACGAGCAGTACTTC.

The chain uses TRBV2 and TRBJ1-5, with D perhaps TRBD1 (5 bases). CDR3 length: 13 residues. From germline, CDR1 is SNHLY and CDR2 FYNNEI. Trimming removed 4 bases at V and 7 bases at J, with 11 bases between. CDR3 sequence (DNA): TGTGCCAGCAGTGGGGGGGAAAGACAGCCCCAGCATTTT. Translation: CASSGGERQPQHF.

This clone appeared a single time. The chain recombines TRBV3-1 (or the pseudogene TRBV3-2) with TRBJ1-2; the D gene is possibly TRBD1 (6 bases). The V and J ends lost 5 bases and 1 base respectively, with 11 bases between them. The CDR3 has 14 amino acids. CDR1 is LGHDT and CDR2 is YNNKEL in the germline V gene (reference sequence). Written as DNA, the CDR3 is TGTGCCAGCAGCTCCCTAGGGGGTAACTATGGCTACACCTTC. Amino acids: CASSSLGGNYGYTF.